A selection of T cell receptor beta chains follows, all from one sample in a study of T cell responses to AZD1222 COVID-19 vaccine. The protocol was immunoSEQ multiplex PCR, while the TCRdb copy is restricted to in-frame clones and leaves out a portion. The sample shows 75,000 to 95,000 clones, 70% to 90% of them seen only once. The sample consisted of peripheral blood, taken on day 0 of AZD1222 vaccination. The receptors shown here come from an adult in good health. The CDR3 runs from the conserved cysteine through the conserved F or W. D genes are given only for firm matches. Only part of the rows carry a size: once, few, many, or a class if the clone is expanded.

j_call v_call d_call clone_size cdr3_nt cdr3_aa
TRBJ2-5 TRBV25-1 . . TGTGCCAGCAGTGAATATCCCCCCGCGGTGAGGCGAGAAGAGACCCAGTACTTC CASSEYPPAVRREETQYF
TRBJ1-2 TRBV6-4 . . TGTGCCAGCAGTGACGCCAGGGGTGAAGTATATAGCTATGGCTACACCTTC CASSDARGEVYSYGYTF
TRBJ1-3 TRBV19 . . TGTGCCAGTAGTATCTTGGTTTCGGGGTACGGGCAAGTCTTT CASSILVSGYGQVF
TRBJ2-7 TRBV7-8 TRBD1 . TGTGCCAGCAGCTCACCACGACAGGGGCGAGATCCCTACGAGCAGTACTTC CASSSPRQGRDPYEQYF
TRBJ2-6 TRBV7-6 TRBD1 . TGTGCCAGCAGCCCCCCGGGACAGGGGCTCTCTGGGGCCAACGTCCTGACTTTC CASSPPGQGLSGANVLTF
TRBJ1-2 TRBV5-1 . . TGCGCCAGCAGCTTGGCCACAGGGCGGGACTATGGCTACACCTTC CASSLATGRDYGYTF
TRBJ1-1 TRBV6-5 . . TGTGCCAGCAGTTACTTTGGTATACGCCTGAACACTGAAGCTTTCTTT CASSYFGIRLNTEAFF
TRBJ2-2 TRBV4-1 TRBD1 . TGCGCCAGCACAACAGGGGGCGCAGGAACCGGGGAGCTGTTTTTT CASTTGGAGTGELFF
TRBJ1-2 TRBV7-6 . once TGTGCCAGCAGCTTAAACGGGGCAAACTATGGCTACACCTTC CASSLNGANYGYTF
TRBJ2-2 TRBV9 TRBD2 . TGTGCCAGCAGCGCGGGACTAGCCTACACCGGGGAGCTGTTTTTT CASSAGLAYTGELFF
TRBJ2-3 TRBV29-1 TRBD2 . TGCAGCGTTGAGGGGCGGGGGGGCTTCGGAGATACGCAGTATTTT CSVEGRGGFGDTQYF
TRBJ2-2 TRBV7-2 . . TGTGCCAGCAGCCAGTTCCCGGGCACCGGGGAGCTGTTTTTT CASSQFPGTGELFF
TRBJ2-7 TRBV7-2 . . TGTGCCAGCAGCCCCCGATACGACTCCTACGAGCAGTACTTC CASSPRYDSYEQYF
TRBJ1-5 TRBV7-2 . . TGTGCCAGCATCCCTGACCTCATCGGCAATCAGCCCCAGCATTTT CASIPDLIGNQPQHF
TRBJ2-2 TRBV10-2 . . TGCGCCAGCAGGGATGGCGGGGAGCTGTTTTTT CASRDGGELFF
TRBJ1-1 TRBV5-4 . . TGTGCCAGCAGCCAAACATTAGACCCCTTAGAAGCTTTCTTT CASSQTLDPLEAFF
TRBJ1-6 TRBV9 . . TGTGCCAGCAGCGTAGACGGGAGTTATAATTCACCCCTCCACTTT CASSVDGSYNSPLHF
TRBJ1-2 TRBV11-2 . . TGTGCCAGCAGCCCCAATAGAGACTATGGCTACACCTTC CASSPNRDYGYTF
TRBJ1-1 TRBV7-2 . . TGTGCCAGCAGCGGGTCGGCGAGGAACACTGAAGCTTTCTTT CASSGSARNTEAFF
TRBJ1-1 TRBV18 . . TGTGCCAGCTCACCACGCGACAGCAACACTGAAGCTTTCTTT CASSPRDSNTEAFF
TRBJ2-7 TRBV18 . . TGTGCCAGCTCCAACCTCGTGGCTTTCTACGAGCAGTACTTC CASSNLVAFYEQYF
TRBJ2-1 TRBV4-3 . once TGCGCCAGCAGCCGAGGACCTAGCTCCTACAATGAGCAGTTCTTC CASSRGPSSYNEQFF
TRBJ1-5 TRBV4-3 . . TGCGCCAGCAGCCCCCGCCAGAATCAGCCCCAGCATTTT CASSPRQNQPQHF
TRBJ1-5 TRBV6-5 TRBD1 once TGTGCCAGCAGGCCTGGACAGGGTCATCAGCCCCAGCATTTT CASRPGQGHQPQHF
TRBJ2-2 TRBV28 . . TGTGCCAGCATCGGTTCCGGGGAGCTGTTTTTT CASIGSGELFF
TRBJ1-2 TRBV6-2/TRBV6-3 . . TGTGCCAGCAGTTACCCGCTACAGGGAAATGGCTACACCTTC CASSYPLQGNGYTF
TRBJ1-2 TRBV19 TRBD1 . TGTGCCAGTAGTTTCCCGGACAGGTGGGGCGGTGGCTACACCTTC CASSFPDRWGGGYTF
TRBJ2-3 TRBV11-3 . . TGTGCCAGCAGCCCGGCGGAACACGGTACGCAGTATTTT CASSPAEHGTQYF
TRBJ1-1 TRBV20-1 . . TGCAGTGCGAGACAGGTCTCTGAAGCTTTCTTT CSARQVSEAFF
TRBJ2-7 TRBV7-9 . few TGTGCCAGCAGCCGGGATACCTACGAGCAGTACTTC CASSRDTYEQYF
TRBJ1-3 TRBV7-9 . . TGTGCCAGCAGCCCCCGAGGATGGAGCTCTGGAAACACCATATATTTT CASSPRGWSSGNTIYF
TRBJ1-5 TRBV28 . . TGTGCCAGCAGTTTATTAAATCAGCCCCAGCATTTT CASSLLNQPQHF
TRBJ1-2 TRBV7-3 . . TGTGCCAGCAGCTTCAGTCGCGAGGAGAGCTACACCTTC CASSFSREESYTF
TRBJ1-4 TRBV7-4 . . TGTGCCAGCAGCTTAGTTTGGGATGGTGTTGTCAGTGAAAAACTGTTTTTT CASSLVWDGVVSEKLFF
TRBJ2-5 TRBV30 . . TGTGCCGGAGGGGGGCAAGAGACCCAGTACTTC CAGGGQETQYF
TRBJ1-2 TRBV5-6 . . TGTGCCAGCAGCTTGGCCACAGCAATCTATGGCTACACCTTC CASSLATAIYGYTF
TRBJ1-1 TRBV10-3 . . TGTGCCATCAGTGAGAGTTTGCAGGGATGGGCTGAAGCTTTCTTT CAISESLQGWAEAFF
TRBJ1-1 TRBV7-2 TRBD1 . TGTGCCAGCAGCCCCAGGGGGCGGAACACTGAAGCTTTCTTT CASSPRGRNTEAFF
TRBJ1-4 TRBV28 . . TGTGCCAGTACCAGGCTTAATGAAAAACTGTTTTTT CASTRLNEKLFF
TRBJ2-7 TRBV5-6 TRBD2 . TGTGCCAGCAGCTTGGGACTAGCGGGGGCTGGCGAGCAGTACTTC CASSLGLAGAGEQYF
TRBJ2-3 TRBV19 TRBD1 . TGTGCCAGTAGTATTGGTTTAAGGGGGACAGCAACAGATACGCAGTATTTT CASSIGLRGTATDTQYF
TRBJ2-1 TRBV18 . once TGTGCCAGCTCACCAAGCTGGGGGAACGACAATGAGCAGTTCTTC CASSPSWGNDNEQFF
TRBJ1-2 TRBV6-5 . . TGTGCCAGCAGTTCCGGACCCGACTATGGCTACACCTTC CASSSGPDYGYTF
TRBJ1-6 TRBV7-2 . . TGTGCCAGCAGCTTCGGACGGGACGGCCCCCTCCACTTT CASSFGRDGPLHF
TRBJ1-4 TRBV7-2 TRBD1 . TGTGCCAGCAGCTTATTCGGGACAGCTAATGAAAAACTGTTTTTT CASSLFGTANEKLFF
TRBJ1-4 TRBV14 TRBD1 few TGTGCCAGCAGCCAAGGTTTGGGACAGGGTGAACGGGAAAAACTGTTTTTT CASSQGLGQGEREKLFF
TRBJ1-1 TRBV2 TRBD1 . TGTGCCAGCAGCTTCGGAGCAGGGGGCACTGAAGCTTTCTTT CASSFGAGGTEAFF